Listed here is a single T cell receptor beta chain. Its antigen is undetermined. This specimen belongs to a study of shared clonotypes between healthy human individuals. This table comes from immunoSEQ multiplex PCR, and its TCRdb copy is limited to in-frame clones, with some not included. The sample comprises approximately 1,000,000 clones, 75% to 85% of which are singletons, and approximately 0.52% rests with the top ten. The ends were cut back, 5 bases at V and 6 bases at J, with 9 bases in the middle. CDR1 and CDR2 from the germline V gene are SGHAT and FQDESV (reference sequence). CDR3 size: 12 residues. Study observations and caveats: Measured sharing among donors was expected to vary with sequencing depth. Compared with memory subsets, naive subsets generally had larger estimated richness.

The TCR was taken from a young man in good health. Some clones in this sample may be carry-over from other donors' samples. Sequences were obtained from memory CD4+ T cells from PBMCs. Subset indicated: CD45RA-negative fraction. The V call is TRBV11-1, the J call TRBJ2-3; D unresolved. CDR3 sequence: CASSRYADTQYF. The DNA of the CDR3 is TGTGCCAGCAGCCGCTACGCGGATACGCAGTATTTT.